Sequencing of this TCR beta chain was carried out in a study of blood T cell repertoires in COVID-19. The wider study: Sites in the United States, Italy and Spain provided acute and convalescent COVID-19 samples.

Original processing notes: How many nucleated cells were present was estimated from reference gene primer amplification. TCRdb's copy holds only in-frame clones and misses some; the assay was immunoSEQ multiplex PCR. The DNA gave D and trimming, while V, J and clone size come from that table. Among a few hundred thousand clones listed, nearly 90% were seen once. Per germline, CDR1 SGHVS and CDR2 FNYEAQ. The CDR3 loop spans 13 amino acids. Between the trimmed V and J ends, which lost 4 bases and 1 base, there was a span of 7 bases. Individuals aged 18 to 89 years were recruited from about two dozen US areas. Cohort assignment relied on participant-reported clinical history.

The clonotype was recovered from an older woman who had recovered from COVID-19. The chain has TRBV7-6 and TRBJ1-1; D unclear. The specimen was PBMCs or T cells enriched from blood (not recorded which). CDR3 nucleotides: TGTGCCAGCAGCTCGCAGGCGAACACTGAAGCTTTCTTT. It translates to CASSSQANTEAFF.